Below, one T cell receptor beta chain is given with its context. What it binds is not known. Repertoires were generated with immunoSEQ multiplex PCR, while TCRdb's copy carries only in-frame clones and drops some. The sample includes roughly 130,000 clones, roughly nine tenths of them seen just once. The donors belonged to the roughly 110-subject validation cohort, separate from the roughly 670-subject first cohort. This record belongs to a study of cytomegalovirus exposure and HLA in healthy donors. The study's findings and limits: Testing in vitro showed three CMV-associated chains specific for CMV antigens.

The material sequenced was PBMCs. The clonotype was recovered from a man between 18 and 35 years old in good health and CMV-seronegative.

The CDR3 coding sequence is TGTGCCAGCAGTTCTGTGGGGGGGCATGGGGCCAACGTCCTGACTTTC. Encoded protein: CASSSVGGHGANVLTF. J is TRBJ2-6 and V is TRBV6-5; weak D call: TRBD2 (7 bases). The CDR3 is 16 residues long. The V end lost 4 bases, the J end lost 3 bases, and 13 bases lay between the germline ends. Per germline, CDR1 MNHEY and CDR2 SVGAGI.